A single sample is the source of the 17 T cell receptor beta chains below, sequenced in a study of blood T cell repertoires in COVID-19. Sequencing was performed with immunoSEQ multiplex PCR; in TCRdb, only in-frame clones are kept and a portion is missing. The sample shows about 180,000 clones, about 81% of them seen only once. Sample: peripheral blood. These receptors were collected from a woman older than 75 with COVID-19, enrolled during active disease.

This clone came up once. This chain joins TRBV6-5 and TRBJ2-2; 8 bases are a match to TRBD2. V lost 0 bases, J lost 5 bases, and 5 bases stayed unmatched. The CDR3 loop spans 16 amino acids. Germline V CDR1 and CDR2: MNHEY, SVGAGI. The CDR3 region has the DNA TGTGCCAGCAGTTACTCCTCGGGACTAGGAACCGGGGAGCTGTTTTTT. It is translated as CASSYSSGLGTGELFF.

The rearrangement links TRBV4-2 to TRBJ1-4; maybe TRBD1 (6 bases). V lost 4 bases, J lost 7 bases, and 22 bases lay in between. There are 17 residues in the CDR3. Germline V gives CDR1 LGHNA, CDR2 YNFKEQ. The CDR3, as DNA: TGTGCCAGCAGCCTCGGGTTACAGGGAGCTAGAAGTGAAAAACTGTTTTTT. Amino acid sequence: CASSLGLQGARSEKLFF.

The count of this clone is one. This rearrangement joins TRBV5-6 to TRBJ1-2, with TRBD1 matching over 8 bases. The CDR3 totals 16 residues. Germline-derived CDR1 and CDR2 are SGHDT and YYEEEE. After removal of 0 bases from V and 1 base from J, the junction contained 5 bases not matched to a gene. This chain's CDR3 is CASSLGPGGSNYGYTF. The DNA for the CDR3 is TGTGCCAGCAGCTTGGGGCCAGGGGGCAGTAACTATGGCTACACCTTC.

This clone turned up a few times. This chain uses TRBV24-1 with TRBJ2-3; TRBD1 aligns across 8 bases. Per germline, CDR1 KGHDR and CDR2 SFDVKD. The CDR3 has 16 residues. The J segment lost 1 base and the V segment lost 2 bases, leaving 4 bases of the junction unmatched. CDR3 DNA sequence: TGTGCCACCAGTGATTATACAGGGGGACGCACAGATACGCAGTATTTT. Its translation: CATSDYTGGRTDTQYF.

Regarding this clone: In this CDR3 the conserved last residue, phenylalanine or tryptophan, is missing, so a read error is likely. It is unclear where the CDR3 begins or ends on the DNA, so no DNA is shown, and the CDR3 is as TCRdb lists it. The chain links TRBV10-1 to TRBJ2-7; the table's D call, TRBD2, has no DNA check behind it. Counting both end residues, the CDR3 totals 10 amino acids. Germline V CDR1 and CDR2: WNHNN, SYGVQD (reference sequence). This chain's CDR3 is CASSGPGDEA.

V and J are TRBV29-1 and TRBJ2-2; TRBD1 aligns across 7 bases. With 7 bases clipped from V and 1 base from J, the junction kept 6 bases outside the gene matches. This CDR3 spans 14 amino acids. Germline CDR1 SQVTM, CDR2 ANQGSEA. The CDR3 DNA reads TGCAGCGCCCGACAGGGCTGGAACACCGGGGAGCTGTTTTTT. Its protein is CSARQGWNTGELFF.

The chain links TRBV28 to TRBJ2-5, with TRBD1 as a possible D gene (5 bases). The V gene's germline CDR1 is MDHEN and CDR2 SYDVKM. The CDR3 length is 14 residues. V shed 2 bases and J shed 1 base, with 8 bases lying between them. The CDR3 DNA reads TGTGCCAGCAGTTTAGCAGGGATCCAAGAGACCCAGTACTTC. The encoded protein is CASSLAGIQETQYF.

V usage is TRBV10-3 and J usage is TRBJ1-2; the D gene is possibly TRBD1 (5 bases). V was trimmed by 5 bases and J by 8 bases, leaving 21 bases between them. Germline assignment: CDR1 ENHRY and CDR2 SYGVKD. This CDR3 spans 15 amino acids. The CDR3 sequence is CAISRRDDPVDGYTF. As DNA, the CDR3 is TGTGCCATCAGTCGGAGGGACGACCCCGTGGACGGCTACACCTTC.

This rearrangement joins TRBV19 to TRBJ2-5; TRBD2 agrees at 7 bases. Germline CDR1 is LNHDA and CDR2 is SQIVND (reference sequence). The CDR3 length is 11 residues. V lost 4 bases and J lost 14; bases outside the gene matches: 7. CDR3 amino acids: CASSTPLAVYF. In DNA, the CDR3 is TGTGCCAGTAGTACTCCTCTAGCGGTTTACTTC.

The V call is TRBV5-1, the J call TRBJ2-1, with TRBD1 matching over 8 bases. V lost 3 bases and J lost 4; bases outside the gene matches: 3. The CDR3 consists of 14 residues. Per the germline V gene, CDR1 is SGHRS and CDR2 is YFSETQ. CDR3 nucleotide sequence: TGCGCCAGCAGCTCCGGGGACAGGTACAATGAGCAGTTCTTC. Encoded protein: CASSSGDRYNEQFF.

This clone was seen a few times. The V and J genes are TRBV7-9 and TRBJ2-7; D might be TRBD1 (5 bases). CDR1 is SEHNR and CDR2 is FQNEAQ in the germline V gene (reference sequence). This CDR3 comprises 12 residues. The V and J ends lost 0 bases and 11 bases respectively, with 11 bases between them. The CDR3 loop is CASSLAGPPKYF. The CDR3 region has the DNA TGTGCCAGCAGCTTAGCGGGGCCACCCAAGTACTTC.

The chain joins TRBV18 to TRBJ2-7, with 7 bases matching TRBD1. Looked up from germline, CDR1 is KGHSH and CDR2 is LQKENI. V shed 4 bases and J 3 bases; nucleotides not matched to a gene: 9. This CDR3 is 15 amino acids long. This CDR3 is CASSLNRQGDYEQYF. CDR3 bases: TGTGCCAGCTCACTTAATCGACAGGGAGACTACGAGCAGTACTTC.

V gene TRBV12-3 or TRBV12-4 combines with J gene TRBJ1-1, with D perhaps matching TRBD1 (6 bases). With 4 bases removed from V and 6 bases from J, the gap between germline ends came to 9 bases. This CDR3 is 12 amino acids long. In DNA, the CDR3 is TGTGCCAGCAGTTCCAGGGGTTCTGAAGCTTTCTTT. Residues: CASSSRGSEAFF.

V usage is TRBV27 and J usage is TRBJ2-5, with 8 bases fitting TRBD1. J was trimmed by 1 base and V by 6 bases; bases with no gene match: 4. The V gene's germline CDR1 is MNHEY and CDR2 SMNVEV (reference sequence). The CDR3 consists of 14 residues. The CDR3 coding sequence is TGTGCCAGCAGGGACACAGGGGGCCAAGAGACCCAGTACTTC. Encoded protein: CASRDTGGQETQYF.

The chain links TRBV19 to TRBJ1-1; the match to TRBD1 covers 8 bases. CDR1 LNHDA and CDR2 SQIVND come from the germline V gene (reference sequence). V gave up 6 bases and J gave up 0 bases; unmatched junction bases: 6. The CDR3 contains 15 residues. The DNA of the CDR3 is TGTGCCAGTAGGAGGACAGGGAACATGAACACTGAAGCTTTCTTT. Translated: CASRRTGNMNTEAFF.

The chain combines TRBV5-5 with TRBJ1-2; no clear D gene. Per the germline V gene, CDR1 is SGHKS and CDR2 is YYEKEE (reference sequence). Trimming shortened V by 0 bases and J by 5 bases, and 5 bases separated the two germline ends. This CDR3 region has 12 residues. The CDR3 DNA reads as TGTGCCAGCAGCTTGGCGGAGTATGGCTACACCTTC. Protein sequence: CASSLAEYGYTF.

This sequence joins TRBV18 and TRBJ2-7; TRBD1 agrees at 7 bases. J was trimmed by 1 base and V by 1 base; bases with no gene match: 10. The CDR3 runs 17 residues. Germline CDR1 is KGHSH and CDR2 is LQKENI. The CDR3 here is CASSPRRGTASSYEQYF. In nucleotides, the CDR3 is TGTGCCAGCTCACCACGAAGGGGGACAGCATCGTCCTACGAGCAGTACTTC.